The T cell receptor (beta chain) under discussion was sequenced for a study of blood T cell repertoires in COVID-19. Study overall: The United States, Italy and Spain were the sources of the acute and convalescent COVID-19 samples. PBMCs, B-cell-depleted T cells, or T cells provided the cDNA or gDNA that made up the material.

Germline V gene data show CDR1 as PRHDT and CDR2 as FYEKMQ (reference sequence). The V end was cut by 4 bases, the J end by 4 bases, with 12 bases between. CDR3 length: 14 amino acids. Original methodology: Amplification of reference gene primers provided the estimated nucleated cell counts. Only in-frame clones appear in the TCRdb table, and some are missing; sequencing was by immunoSEQ multiplex PCR. V and J calls and clone size come straight from that table; D and trimming were deduced from the DNA. The sample lists some 150,000 clones, around 85% seen once, with approximately 9.9% in the top ten. Seattle participants joined during active infection and were tracked over time.

V and J are TRBV13 and TRBJ2-3; a weak D match, TRBD2 (5 bases). What was sequenced was peripheral blood. This sequence originates from a woman aged 55-75 years with COVID-19, enrolled during active disease. The CDR3 DNA reads TGTGCCAGCAGCTACGGGGTTGTCTCAGATACGCAGTATTTT. Its protein product is CASSYGVVSDTQYF.